Following are 13 T cell receptor beta chains from one sample sequenced in a study of metastatic and nonmetastatic thyroid tumors. From the PCR reads, TCRdb re-called clones with MiXCR. The profile shows roughly 40,000 clones, approximately 16% of them singletons. Thyroid surgery was performed in patients who had received no treatment beforehand. The sample was blood. Receptors originate from a female donor with papillary thyroid cancer or a benign thyroid nodule (not recorded which). Some clones in this sample may be carry-over from other donors' samples.

Remarks on this clone: It may be a read error: a sequence one base away is much more abundant. This chain links TRBV5-8 with TRBJ2-5; TRBD2 might be the D (5 bases). This CDR3 is 12 amino acids long. Germline lookup yields CDR1 SGHTS and CDR2 YDEGEE. V was pared by 2 bases and J by 8 bases, with 10 bases between. CDR3 DNA: TGTGCCAGCAGCTTCGAGGGAGATACCCAGTACTTC. As protein: CASSFEGDTQYF.

This clone has ten or more counts. V is TRBV11-2 and J is TRBJ2-1; weak D call: TRBD2 (5 bases). Germline V gene data show CDR1 as SGHAT and CDR2 as FQNNGV. The CDR3 spans 15 residues. Trimming pared 4 bases from V and 0 bases from J, leaving 10 bases between. As DNA, the CDR3 is TGTGCCAGCAGCTACTCGGACTCCTCCTACAATGAGCAGTTCTTC. Its protein is CASSYSDSSYNEQFF.

To note about this clone: Possible read error: a much larger clone is one base away. The gene calls are TRBV7-9 and TRBJ2-5, with D unresolved. In germline, CDR1 is SEHNR, CDR2 FQNEAQ (reference sequence). The CDR3 spans 12 residues. This CDR3 is CSSSFSGETQYF. CDR3 coding DNA: TGTTCCAGCAGCTTCTCTGGGGAGACCCAGTACTTC.

This clone was seen many times. This chain's CDR3 is CASSLSYLLPGQGLNTEAFF. Written as DNA, the CDR3 is TGTGCCAGCAGTTTATCGTATCTCCTCCCGGGACAGGGATTGAACACTGAAGCTTTCTTT. The J gene is TRBJ1-1, the V gene TRBV28; TRBD1 matches 9 bases. The CDR3 extends over 20 amino acids. V trimming: 1 base; J trimming: 0 bases; junction bases outside the gene matches: 15. CDR1 is MDHEN, CDR2 SYDVKM, per germline.

This clone has at least ten counts. The chain has TRBV27 and TRBJ2-1; 10 bases fit TRBD1. Germline V lookup: CDR1 MNHEY, CDR2 SMNVEV (reference sequence). This CDR3 contains 18 residues. Germline trimming cut 7 bases from V and 8 bases from J; bases unmatched to any gene: 20. The CDR3 nucleotides are TGTGCCAGCACTAAGACCGCGACGGGACAGGGGCTCAGGGATGAGCAGTTCTTC. It specifies CASTKTATGQGLRDEQFF.

Ten or more counts support this clone. The CDR3 sequence: CASSPALLAGGRDTQYF. In DNA, the CDR3 is TGTGCCAGTAGTCCGGCCTTACTAGCGGGAGGTCGGGATACGCAGTATTTT. The chain links TRBV19 to TRBJ2-3; 12 bases fit TRBD2. The length of the CDR3 is 17 residues. V was pared by 5 bases and J by 6 bases, with 12 bases of the junction left unmatched. Germline lookup yields CDR1 LNHDA and CDR2 SQIVND (reference sequence). Variable domain in full (rest from reference TRBV19 and TRBJ2-3): DGGITQSPKYLFRKEGQNVTLSCEQNLNHDAMYWYRQDPGQGLRLIYYSQIVNDFQKGDIAEGYSVSREKKESFPLTVTSAQKNPTAFYLCASSPALLAGGRDTQYFGPGTRLTVL.

Judged by abundance, this clone is medium-sized. The chain recombines TRBV6-1 with TRBJ2-7; 10 nucleotides align to TRBD1. The trim removed 5 bases at V and 4 bases at J, leaving 5 bases unmatched. The CDR3 consists of 14 residues. Germline V lookup: CDR1 MNHNS, CDR2 SASEGT. CDR3 nucleotides: TGTGCCAGCAGTAACGGACAGGGGGTTTACGAGCAGTACTTC. It encodes CASSNGQGVYEQYF.

A word on this clone: An end of the junction does not agree with germline; a read error may underlie this. The chain employs TRBV7-3 and TRBJ2-7; 8 bases agree with TRBD1. This CDR3 spans 15 amino acids. The germline gives CDR1 SGHTA, CDR2 FQGTGA. The CDR3 loop reads CASSVAGTGFTEQHF. DNA for the CDR3: TGTGCCAGCAGCGTAGCAGGGACAGGTTTCACCGAGCAGCACTTC.

This clone was observed at least ten times. The V call is TRBV5-4, the J call TRBJ1-5; a possible D gene is TRBD1 (5 bases). Trimming cost V 2 bases and J 5 bases, with 23 bases left between them. The germline V gene has CDR1 SGHNT and CDR2 YYREEE (reference sequence). The CDR3 is made up of 18 amino acids. CDR3 loop: CASSLHSGVGRTHQPQHF. The CDR3 DNA reads TGTGCCAGCAGCTTACATTCGGGGGTGGGTAGGACCCATCAGCCCCAGCATTTT.

This clone was detected a few times. The genes are TRBV7-2 and TRBJ2-5; 9 bases map to TRBD1. CDR3 length: 12 residues. Germline CDR1 reads SGHTA; CDR2 reads FQGNSA. The V gene end was trimmed by 6 bases and the J gene end by 9 bases; junction bases not matched to a gene: 5. This CDR3 reads CASRRQGVAQYF. CDR3 coding DNA: TGTGCCAGCAGGAGACAGGGGGTGGCCCAGTACTTC.

In the case of this clone: Just one base apart from a much larger clone, this may be a read error. Without the conserved terminal phenylalanine or tryptophan, this CDR3 likely stems from a read error. The chain recombines TRBV9 with TRBJ1-1; no definite D call. CDR1 is SGDLS, CDR2 YYNGEE, per germline. Between the trimmed V and J ends, which lost 4 bases and 1 base, there was a span of 14 bases. The CDR3 length is 15 residues. The CDR3 protein is CASSPHPVGNTEAFS. In DNA, the CDR3 is TGTGCCAGCAGCCCACACCCCGTGGGGAACACTGAAGCTTTCTCT.

This clone was seen at least ten times. The rearrangement joins TRBV28 to TRBJ2-1, with D uncertain. This CDR3 contains 15 residues. Trimming took 3 bases from V and 2 from J, leaving 11 bases between them. The germline CDR1 and CDR2 sequences are MDHEN and SYDVKM. CDR3: CASSFSEVTYNEQFF. Here the CDR3 DNA reads TGTGCCAGCAGTTTCTCTGAGGTAACCTACAATGAGCAGTTCTTC.

This clone was seen repeatedly, ten times or more. The V and J genes are TRBV27 and TRBJ2-5; 9 bases are shared with TRBD1. The CDR3 runs to 15 residues. V was pared by 10 bases and J by 4 bases, with 13 bases of the junction left unmatched. CDR1 and CDR2 from the germline V gene are MNHEY and SMNVEV (reference sequence). CDR3 DNA sequence: TGTGCCACGGAGGATAGAGGGACAGGGAGAGAGACCCAGTACTTC. Translation gives CATEDRGTGRETQYF.